This is a list of T cell receptor beta chains from one sample in a study of shared clonotypes between healthy human individuals. Assay used: immunoSEQ multiplex PCR; TCRdb lists only in-frame clones, some missing. The table has 2 million to 2.5 million clones, about 94% seen once. Sequencing input: naive CD8+ T cells sorted from blood. The receptors were sampled from a man aged 18 to 30 in good health. Both conserved end residues are part of each CDR3. Each record gives: D gene, clone size, V gene, J gene, CDR3 protein, CDR3 DNA. D genes are given only for firm matches. Clone size is not always given. Where it is, it says once, few, many or a class for expanded clones.

D: TRBD1
size: NA
V: TRBV4-1
J: TRBJ2-7
CDR3: CASSPDRVFSYEQYF
DNA: TGCGCCAGCAGCCCGGACAGGGTTTTTTCCTACGAGCAGTACTTC

D: TRBD1
size: NA
V: TRBV28
J: TRBJ2-5
CDR3: CASISGGAETQYF
DNA: TGTGCCAGCATCTCAGGGGGCGCGGAGACCCAGTACTTC

D: TRBD1
size: NA
V: TRBV15
J: TRBJ2-5
CDR3: CATSRDRDSQETQYF
DNA: TGTGCCACCAGCAGAGACCGGGACAGTCAAGAGACCCAGTACTTC

D: TRBD2
size: NA
V: TRBV13
J: TRBJ2-2
CDR3: CASSLRGSGRFTGELFF
DNA: TGTGCCAGCAGCTTACGGGGTAGCGGGAGATTTACCGGGGAGCTGTTTTTT

D: TRBD1
size: NA
V: TRBV7-9
J: TRBJ2-1
CDR3: CASSFPTGYPVSPGEQFF
DNA: TGTGCCAGCAGCTTTCCGACAGGGTACCCTGTTTCCCCTGGTGAGCAGTTCTTC

D: NA
size: NA
V: TRBV6-1
J: TRBJ1-6
CDR3: CASSELGTYNSPLHF
DNA: TGTGCCAGCAGTGAATTGGGTACCTATAATTCACCCCTCCACTTT

D: NA
size: NA
V: TRBV2
J: TRBJ2-5
CDR3: CASSVGDIGEETQYF
DNA: TGTGCCAGCAGTGTTGGGGACATTGGGGAAGAGACCCAGTACTTC

D: TRBD1
size: NA
V: TRBV9
J: TRBJ1-4
CDR3: CASSVGRGQGEKLFF
DNA: TGTGCCAGCAGCGTAGGTAGGGGGCAGGGTGAAAAACTGTTTTTT

D: NA
size: once
V: TRBV27
J: TRBJ1-2
CDR3: CASSPSGDGYTF
DNA: TGTGCCAGCAGTCCGTCTGGGGATGGCTACACCTTC

D: TRBD1
size: NA
V: TRBV6-6
J: TRBJ1-6
CDR3: CASRPTDRGLNSPLHF
DNA: TGTGCCAGCAGACCGACCGACAGGGGACTTAATTCACCCCTCCACTTT

D: NA
size: NA
V: TRBV19
J: TRBJ1-1
CDR3: CASSDEGSEAFF
DNA: TGTGCCAGTAGTGACGAGGGTTCTGAAGCTTTCTTT

D: TRBD2
size: NA
V: TRBV7-6
J: TRBJ2-7
CDR3: CASSLGGLAAYEQYF
DNA: TGTGCCAGCAGCTTAGGGGGACTAGCGGCCTACGAGCAGTACTTC

D: TRBD2
size: NA
V: TRBV7-6
J: TRBJ2-7
CDR3: CASSPGGSYEQYF
DNA: TGTGCCAGCAGCCCGGGGGGGTCCTACGAGCAGTACTTC

D: NA
size: once
V: TRBV21-1
J: TRBJ2-7
CDR3: CASSKALFPPLGRDPDYEQYF
DNA: TGTGCCAGCAGCAAAGCGCTTTTTCCCCCGTTAGGCCGAGATCCCGACTACGAGCAGTACTTC

D: TRBD1
size: once
V: TRBV28
J: TRBJ2-7
CDR3: CASSLRDRDYEQYF
DNA: TGTGCCAGCAGTCTCCGGGACAGGGACTACGAGCAGTACTTC

D: TRBD2
size: NA
V: TRBV5-4
J: TRBJ2-1
CDR3: CEWGGLAGYNEQFF
DNA: TGTGAGTGGGGAGGACTAGCGGGGTACAATGAGCAGTTCTTC

D: TRBD2
size: NA
V: TRBV7-9
J: TRBJ2-2
CDR3: CASSWTGGPNTGELFF
DNA: TGTGCCAGCAGCTGGACGGGGGGGCCCAACACCGGGGAGCTGTTTTTT

D: NA
size: NA
V: TRBV6-1
J: TRBJ2-3
CDR3: CASSEDGTDTQYF
DNA: TGTGCCAGCAGTGAAGATGGCACAGATACGCAGTATTTT

D: NA
size: NA
V: TRBV7-9
J: TRBJ2-2
CDR3: CASSPGQSYGELFF
DNA: TGTGCCAGCAGCCCCGGACAGTCGTACGGGGAGCTGTTTTTT

D: TRBD1
size: NA
V: TRBV6-5
J: TRBJ2-5
CDR3: CASSGQGAGETQYF
DNA: TGTGCCAGCAGTGGACAGGGGGCCGGAGAGACCCAGTACTTC

D: NA
size: NA
V: TRBV5-1
J: TRBJ1-1
CDR3: CASRAIMNTEAFF
DNA: TGCGCCAGCAGAGCAATAATGAACACTGAAGCTTTCTTT

D: TRBD1
size: NA
V: TRBV28
J: TRBJ2-5
CDR3: CASRLTGARGETQYF
DNA: TGTGCCAGCAGACTTACAGGGGCTAGGGGAGAGACCCAGTACTTC

D: TRBD2
size: NA
V: TRBV13
J: TRBJ2-7
CDR3: CASSSGLAEQYF
DNA: TGTGCCAGCAGCTCCGGACTAGCCGAGCAGTACTTC

D: NA
size: NA
V: TRBV11-2
J: TRBJ1-5
CDR3: CASSLGVGQPQHF
DNA: TGTGCCAGCAGCTTAGGAGTAGGACAGCCCCAGCATTTT

D: TRBD1
size: once
V: TRBV7-9
J: TRBJ1-6
CDR3: CASSNQQGFNSPLHF
DNA: TGTGCCAGCAGCAACCAACAGGGGTTTAATTCACCCCTCCACTTT

D: NA
size: NA
V: TRBV29-1
J: TRBJ2-5
CDR3: CSVVGNQETQYF
DNA: TGCAGCGTTGTGGGGAACCAAGAGACCCAGTACTTC

D: NA
size: once
V: TRBV2
J: TRBJ2-7
CDR3: CASAAGGIYEQYF
DNA: TGTGCCAGCGCGGCCGGAGGGATCTACGAGCAGTACTTC

D: TRBD2
size: NA
V: TRBV7-9
J: TRBJ2-3
CDR3: CASSLIAGGVDTQYF
DNA: TGTGCCAGCAGCTTAATAGCGGGAGGGGTAGATACGCAGTATTTT

D: NA
size: NA
V: TRBV9
J: TRBJ1-6
CDR3: CASSVAGDSFSYNSPLHF
DNA: TGTGCCAGCAGCGTAGCGGGGGACTCCTTCTCCTATAATTCACCCCTCCACTTT

D: TRBD2
size: NA
V: TRBV11-3
J: TRBJ2-7
CDR3: CASSSGLGGSYEQYF
DNA: TGTGCCAGCAGCTCCGGACTGGGGGGGTCCTACGAGCAGTACTTC

D: TRBD2
size: NA
V: TRBV4-2
J: TRBJ2-5
CDR3: CASSQVAGGEETQYF
DNA: TGTGCCAGCAGCCAAGTAGCGGGGGGGGAAGAGACCCAGTACTTC

D: TRBD2
size: NA
V: TRBV13
J: TRBJ2-3
CDR3: CASGYFLAGVTDTQYF
DNA: TGTGCCAGCGGATATTTTCTAGCGGGAGTCACAGATACGCAGTATTTT

D: TRBD1
size: NA
V: TRBV6-9
J: TRBJ2-7
CDR3: CASSPRQGLYEQYF
DNA: TGTGCCAGCAGTCCCCGACAGGGCCTCTACGAGCAGTACTTC

D: NA
size: NA
V: TRBV6-5
J: TRBJ2-5
CDR3: CASSYGETTAYETQYF
DNA: TGTGCCAGCAGTTACGGCGAGACTACCGCTTATGAGACCCAGTACTTC

D: NA
size: NA
V: TRBV21-1
J: TRBJ2-7
CDR3: CATQGAGSSYEQYF
DNA: TGTGCCACACAGGGGGCGGGTAGCTCCTACGAGCAGTACTTC

D: NA
size: NA
V: TRBV9
J: TRBJ1-2
CDR3: CASSVGVQASYGYTF
DNA: TGTGCCAGCAGCGTAGGAGTCCAGGCTTCTTATGGCTACACCTTC

D: NA
size: NA
V: TRBV6-5
J: TRBJ1-2
CDR3: CASSYGAGVGYTF
DNA: TGTGCCAGCAGTTACGGGGCAGGGGTTGGCTACACCTTC

D: TRBD1
size: NA
V: TRBV11-2
J: TRBJ1-1
CDR3: CASSTDRVSTTEAFF
DNA: TGTGCCAGCAGCACCGACAGGGTCTCAACCACTGAAGCTTTCTTT